These 8 T cell receptor beta chains came from one sample sequenced in a study of blood T cells in healthy people across ages. With a J-beta primer mix and a sample-barcoded 5' primer, a second PCR ran roughly 6 to 11 cycles. MiXCR, run by TCRdb on the 5' RACE reads, gives a single entry per CDR3 protein. Among around 1,500,000 distinct CDR3 sequences listed, 42% were seen once. The sample consisted of blood. The receptor source for this set is a woman aged 18-29 years in good health.

The V call is TRBV4-1, the J call TRBJ1-1, with D possibly being TRBD1 (5 bases). Looked up from germline, CDR1 is MGHRA and CDR2 is YSYEKL. The CDR3 is 15 amino acids. Trimming left V 3 bases short and J 5 bases short, with 16 bases between. The CDR3 sequence is CASSQGVPAWTEAFF. The DNA of the CDR3 is TGCGCCAGCAGCCAGGGGGTCCCTGCATGGACTGAAGCTTTCTTT.

This clonotype occurred a few times. The chain carries TRBV25-1 and TRBJ2-7; TRBD2 aligns across 11 bases. The CDR3 spans 15 residues. Per the germline V gene, CDR1 is MGHDK and CDR2 is SYGVNS. Germline trimming cut 0 bases from V and 6 bases from J; bases unmatched to any gene: 4. This CDR3 reads CASSEYGLAGGEQYF. The CDR3 nucleotides are TGTGCCAGCAGTGAATACGGCCTAGCGGGAGGCGAGCAGTACTTC.

The chain employs TRBV10-3 and TRBJ2-3; D may match TRBD1 or TRBD2 (6 bases each). V was clipped by 11 bases and J by 6 bases, with 18 bases between them. Germline values: CDR1 ENHRY, CDR2 SYGVKD. The CDR3 has 13 residues. In nucleotides, the CDR3 is TGTGCCGCCTGGTCGGGGGCTGGGGATACGCAGTATTTT. It is translated as CAAWSGAGDTQYF.

V usage is TRBV20-1 and J usage is TRBJ2-1; 8 nucleotides match TRBD2. The CDR3 extends over 16 amino acids. The V segment lost 0 bases and the J segment 0 bases; nucleotides outside the gene matches: 4. CDR1 is DFQATT, CDR2 SNEGSKA, per germline (reference sequence). CDR3 nucleotides: TGCAGTGCTAGAGATAGCGGGGCTACCTCCTACAATGAGCAGTTCTTC. Translated: CSARDSGATSYNEQFF.

The V gene is TRBV27, the J gene TRBJ1-1, with unresolved D. The CDR3 consists of 12 residues. Germline values: CDR1 MNHEY, CDR2 SMNVEV (reference sequence). Trimming removed 8 bases at V and 6 bases at J, with 13 bases between. CDR3 nucleotides: TGTGCCAGCTGGATTCGAGGTGCTGAAGCTTTCTTT. This gives the protein CASWIRGAEAFF.

V and J are TRBV4-1 and TRBJ1-1, with D uncertain. V was clipped by 3 bases and J by 5 bases, with 10 bases between them. The CDR3 contains 13 residues. The germline V gene encodes CDR1 MGHRA and CDR2 YSYEKL. In nucleotides, the CDR3 is TGCGCCAGCAGCCACCGGACGAGTACTGAAGCTTTCTTT. As protein: CASSHRTSTEAFF.

This rearrangement joins TRBV12-3 or TRBV12-4 to TRBJ2-1, with 8 bases matching TRBD1. CDR3 length equals 17 residues. The junction had 11 bases not matched to a gene; V was cut back by 6 bases and J by 1 base. The CDR3 sequence: CASRPSGQVFSYNEQFF. CDR3 nucleotide sequence: TGTGCCAGCAGGCCCTCGGGACAGGTTTTTTCCTACAATGAGCAGTTCTTC.

The chain links TRBV12-3 or TRBV12-4 to TRBJ1-1, with D perhaps matching TRBD1 (5 bases). V lost 7 bases and J 11 bases, leaving 14 bases between the germline ends. This CDR3 contains 11 residues. For the CDR3, the DNA is TGTGCCAGCACCTTAACGGGACGGGCTTTCTTT. Protein product: CASTLTGRAFF.